This TCR beta chain was profiled in a study of T cells after yellow fever vaccination. The ends were cut back, 5 bases at V and 7 bases at J, with 15 bases in the middle. The CDR3 covers 15 residues. Per the germline V gene, CDR1 is SNHLY and CDR2 is FYNNEI. This clonotype was detected only a few times. TCRdb processed the 5' RACE reads anew with MiXCR; each CDR3 protein has one entry. The sample carries approximately 510,000 distinct CDR3 sequences, just over 20% recorded once. The clonotype originates from a young man who received the YFV17D yellow fever vaccine. The chain combines TRBV2 with TRBJ1-6; possibly TRBD1 for D (5 bases). The sample was PBMCs, taken approximately 22 days after the first yellow fever vaccination. The CDR3, as DNA: TGTGCCAGCAGTCCCTCCCGGGACCTAAATTCACCCCTCCACTTT. Protein product: CASSPSRDLNSPLHF.